This T cell receptor (beta chain) was obtained from a study of T cell responses to AZD1222 COVID-19 vaccine. Broader study findings: Vaccination with two AZD1222 doses was followed by a rise in Spike-specific TCR breadth and depth. Close to half of all spike-specific TCRs reportedly target regions of the variants that are unmutated. The donor cohort was predominantly white British with a female majority, and clonal diversity may have been underestimated.

Concerning this clone: No antigen is known for it.

This CDR3 comprises 14 residues. CDR1 and CDR2 from the germline V gene are SGHNT and YENEEA. The junction had 8 bases not matched to a gene; V was cut back by 5 bases and J by 5 bases. Measured with immunoSEQ multiplex PCR; TCRdb has only the in-frame clones, and not every one. The top ten clones hold about 2.3% of a sample with 110,000 or so clones, 85% to 90% of them seen once. The chain combines TRBV11-3 with TRBJ2-5; TRBD2 matches at 7 bases. This receptor was obtained from an adult in good health. The specimen was peripheral blood, collected on day 0 of AZD1222 vaccination. The CDR3 reads CASSHGGDRETQYF. As DNA, the CDR3 is TGTGCCAGCAGCCATGGGGGGGATCGGGAGACCCAGTACTTC. Full variable domain (missing parts from reference TRBV11-3 and TRBJ2-5): EAGVVQSPRYKIIEKKQPVAFWCNPISGHNTLYWYLQNLGQGPELLIRYENEEAVDDSQLPKDRFSAERLKGVDSTLKIQPAELGDSAVYLCASSHGGDRETQYFGPGTRLLVL.